This T cell receptor (beta chain) came from a study of early T cells in non-severe SARS-CoV-2 infection. Trimming removed 6 bases at V and 3 bases at J, with 13 bases between. The germline V gene encodes CDR1 MNHEY and CDR2 SMNVEV (reference sequence). The CDR3 totals 14 residues. This clonotype is labeled as medium-sized. Each cDNA molecule carried a unique molecular identifier. TCRdb passed the 5' RACE reads through MiXCR, listing each CDR3 protein once. The data show about 64,000 distinct CDR3 sequences, roughly 18% seen once. This TCR was recovered from an adult who was a healthcare worker with PCR-confirmed SARS-CoV-2 infection or an uninfected control (not recorded which). Specimen: whole blood, collected at baseline. The chain has TRBV27 and TRBJ2-3, with D possibly called TRBD1 or TRBD2 (5 bases each). This CDR3 is CASSTRGRTDTQYF. The CDR3, as DNA: TGTGCCAGCAGCACACGGGGACGGACAGATACGCAGTATTTT.